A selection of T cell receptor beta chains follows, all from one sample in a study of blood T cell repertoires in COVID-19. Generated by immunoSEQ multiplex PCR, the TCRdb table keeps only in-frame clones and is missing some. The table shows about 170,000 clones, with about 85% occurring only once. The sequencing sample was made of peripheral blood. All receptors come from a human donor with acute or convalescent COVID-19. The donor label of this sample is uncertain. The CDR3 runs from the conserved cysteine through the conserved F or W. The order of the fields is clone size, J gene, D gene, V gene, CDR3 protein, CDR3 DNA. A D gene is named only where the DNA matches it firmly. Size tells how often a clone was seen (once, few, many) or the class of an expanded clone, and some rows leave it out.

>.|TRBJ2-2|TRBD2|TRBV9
CASSAGTSGGELFF
TGTGCCAGCAGCGCCGGGACTAGCGGGGGGGAGCTGTTTTTT
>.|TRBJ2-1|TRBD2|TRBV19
CASSIAGAGGQNEQFF
TGTGCCAGTAGTATAGCGGGAGCGGGGGGGCAAAATGAGCAGTTCTTC
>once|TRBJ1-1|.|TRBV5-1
CASSWGRGNTEAFF
TGCGCCAGCAGCTGGGGGAGGGGGAACACTGAAGCTTTCTTT
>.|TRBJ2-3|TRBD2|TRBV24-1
CATSDGAGGPADTQYF
TGTGCCACCAGTGATGGGGCGGGGGGGCCGGCAGATACGCAGTATTTT
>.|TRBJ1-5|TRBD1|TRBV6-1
CASSEVDRGRTGNQPQHF
TGTGCCAGCAGTGAGGTCGACAGGGGGAGGACAGGCAATCAGCCCCAGCATTTT
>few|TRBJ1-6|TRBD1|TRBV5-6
CASSETGTGDSPLHF
TGTGCCAGCAGCGAGACCGGGACAGGGGATTCACCCCTCCACTTT
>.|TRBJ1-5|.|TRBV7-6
CASSLVDRKNQPQHF
TGTGCCAGCAGCTTAGTAGACAGGAAGAATCAGCCCCAGCATTTT
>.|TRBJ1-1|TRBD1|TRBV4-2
CASSQGDRGTEAFF
TGTGCCAGCAGCCAGGGTGACAGGGGGACTGAAGCTTTCTTT
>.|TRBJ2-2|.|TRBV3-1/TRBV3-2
CATTPYRSNTGELFF
TGTGCCACCACACCCTACAGGTCAAACACCGGGGAGCTGTTTTTT
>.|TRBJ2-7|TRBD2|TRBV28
CASSYDSGEGPYRAEQYF
TGTGCCAGCAGTTATGATAGCGGGGAGGGACCTTATCGAGCCGAGCAGTACTTC
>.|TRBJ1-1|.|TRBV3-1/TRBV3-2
CASSFEGMNTEAFF
TGTGCCAGCAGCTTCGAGGGCATGAACACTGAAGCTTTCTTT
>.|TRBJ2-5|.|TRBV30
CACRDGGHETQYF
TGTGCCTGCCGGGACGGGGGGCACGAGACCCAGTACTTC
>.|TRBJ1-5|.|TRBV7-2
CASSFDGQYNQPQHF
TGTGCCAGCAGCTTCGACGGACAGTACAATCAGCCCCAGCATTTT
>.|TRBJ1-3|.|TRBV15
CATSRGHTSGNTIYF
TGTGCCACCAGCAGGGGGCATACGTCTGGAAACACCATATATTTT
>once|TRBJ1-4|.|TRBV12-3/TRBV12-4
CASSLSGEKLFF
TGTGCCAGCAGTTTATCCGGTGAAAAACTGTTTTTT
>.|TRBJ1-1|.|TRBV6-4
CASSADSSRPEAFF
TGTGCCAGCAGTGCCGACTCCTCGAGGCCTGAAGCTTTCTTT
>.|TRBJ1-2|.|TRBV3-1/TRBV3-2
CASSQGDWGYGYTF
TGTGCCAGCAGCCAAGGGGACTGGGGCTATGGCTACACCTTC
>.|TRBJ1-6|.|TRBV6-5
CASTRQVQGSSPLHF
TGTGCCAGCACCCGTCAGGTCCAGGGAAGCTCACCCCTCCACTTT
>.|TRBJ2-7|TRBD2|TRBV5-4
CASSFGLAGVEQYF
TGTGCCAGCAGTTTCGGACTAGCGGGGGTCGAGCAGTACTTC
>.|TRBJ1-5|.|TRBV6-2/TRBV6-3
CASSTHREGNQPQHF
TGTGCCAGCAGCACACACAGGGAAGGGAATCAGCCCCAGCATTTT
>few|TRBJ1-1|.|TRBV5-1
CASSPTVLNTEAFF
TGCGCCAGCAGCCCGACAGTTTTGAACACTGAAGCTTTCTTT
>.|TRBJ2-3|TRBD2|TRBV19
CASSIMGLAGGTLDTQYF
TGTGCCAGTAGTATAATGGGACTAGCGGGGGGGACCCTAGATACGCAGTATTTT
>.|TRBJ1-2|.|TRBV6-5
CASSYIGVNYGYTF
TGTGCCAGCAGTTATATCGGGGTTAACTATGGCTACACCTTC
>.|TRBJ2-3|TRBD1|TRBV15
CATSPQGQFEDTQYF
TGTGCCACCAGCCCACAGGGACAGTTCGAAGATACGCAGTATTTT
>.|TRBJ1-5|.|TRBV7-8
CASSLALMTSQPQHF
TGTGCCAGCAGCTTAGCCCTTATGACAAGCCAGCCCCAGCATTTT
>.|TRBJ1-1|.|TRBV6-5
CASMPGSVNAEAFF
TGTGCCAGCATGCCAGGGTCGGTGAACGCTGAAGCTTTCTTT
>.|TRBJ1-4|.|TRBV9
CASSVGNRFNEKLFF
TGTGCCAGCAGCGTAGGGAACAGGTTTAATGAAAAACTGTTTTTT
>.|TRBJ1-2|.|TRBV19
CASTRSTYGYTF
TGTGCCAGTACTAGGAGCACCTATGGCTACACCTTC
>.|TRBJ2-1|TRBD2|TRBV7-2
CASSSSGGASNEQFF
TGTGCCAGCAGCTCTAGCGGGGGGGCAAGTAATGAGCAGTTCTTC
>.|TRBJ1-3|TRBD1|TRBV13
CASSTTLILQGAGNTIYF
TGTGCCAGCAGCACCACGTTGATATTACAGGGGGCTGGAAACACCATATATTTT
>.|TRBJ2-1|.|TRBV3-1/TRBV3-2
CASSPKLSRGSYNEQFF
TGTGCCAGCAGCCCCAAGCTCTCGAGAGGATCCTACAATGAGCAGTTCTTC
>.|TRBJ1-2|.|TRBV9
CASSVDGANYGYTF
TGTGCCAGCAGCGTAGACGGAGCTAACTATGGCTACACCTTC
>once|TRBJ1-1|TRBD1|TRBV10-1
CASSESNRGLTEAFF
TGCGCCAGCAGTGAGTCTAACAGGGGGCTCACTGAAGCTTTCTTT
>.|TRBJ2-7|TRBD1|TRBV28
CASYALGRGIHEQYF
TGTGCCAGCTACGCTTTAGGCAGGGGGATCCACGAGCAGTACTTC
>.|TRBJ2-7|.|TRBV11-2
CASSLRREAYEQYF
TGTGCCAGCAGCTTGAGACGGGAAGCCTACGAGCAGTACTTC
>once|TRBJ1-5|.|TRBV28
CASSKLSGTRYQPQHF
TGTGCCAGCAGTAAACTCAGCGGGACACGATATCAGCCCCAGCATTTT
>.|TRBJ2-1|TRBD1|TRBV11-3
CASSSGQGGYNEQFF
TGTGCCAGCAGCTCGGGACAGGGCGGATACAATGAGCAGTTCTTC
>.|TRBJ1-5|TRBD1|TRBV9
CASSRGPKASNQPQHF
TGTGCCAGCAGTAGGGGGCCCAAAGCCAGCAATCAGCCCCAGCATTTT
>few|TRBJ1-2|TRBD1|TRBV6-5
CASSWTSGTDGYTF
TGTGCCAGCAGCTGGACCTCCGGGACAGATGGCTACACCTTC
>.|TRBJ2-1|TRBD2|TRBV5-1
CASSLVGLAGGLENEQFF
TGCGCCAGCAGCTTGGTGGGACTAGCGGGGGGGCTGGAGAATGAGCAGTTCTTC
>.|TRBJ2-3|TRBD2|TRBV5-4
CASSLAGGARDTQYF
TGTGCCAGCAGCTTGGCCGGGGGGGCGAGAGATACGCAGTATTTT
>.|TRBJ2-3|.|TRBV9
CASSVAQEGRTQYF
TGTGCCAGCAGCGTGGCTCAGGAGGGGCGTACGCAGTATTTT
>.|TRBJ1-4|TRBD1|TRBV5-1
CASSLGQGGEKLFF
TGCGCCAGCAGCTTGGGACAGGGAGGTGAAAAACTGTTTTTT
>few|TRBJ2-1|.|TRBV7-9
CASSFLEDEQFF
TGTGCCAGCAGCTTCCTTGAGGATGAGCAGTTCTTC
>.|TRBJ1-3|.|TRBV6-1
CASSESGTSSGNTIYF
TGTGCCAGCAGTGAATCAGGGACTAGCTCTGGAAACACCATATATTTT
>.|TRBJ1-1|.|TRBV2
CASILNWNTEAFF
TGTGCCAGCATCCTTAACTGGAACACTGAAGCTTTCTTT
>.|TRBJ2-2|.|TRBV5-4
CASSFGGLKSSGELFF
TGTGCCAGCAGCTTTGGGGGGTTGAAGTCGTCCGGGGAGCTGTTTTTT